The T cell receptor beta chain under discussion was sequenced for a study of cytomegalovirus exposure and HLA in healthy donors. Study overall: HLA-typed donors contributed some 83 million unique TCRs, which were held in an early data release.

The PCR was carried out with 60 Vbeta primers and 13 Jbeta primers. Assay used: immunoSEQ multiplex PCR; TCRdb lists only in-frame clones, some missing. Of around 150,000 clones in the sample, 76% were seen once. Germline CDR1 and CDR2: MDHEN and SYDVKM. V shed 4 bases and J shed 3 bases, with 11 bases lying between them. The CDR3 is made up of 14 amino acids. This clone was detected only once. J is TRBJ2-3 and V is TRBV28; D is perhaps TRBD1 (5 bases). Material for sequencing was PBMCs. This sequence originates from a middle-aged man in good health and CMV-seronegative. The CDR3 region is CASSSHQGTDTQYF. CDR3 sequence (DNA): TGTGCCAGCAGTTCTCACCAGGGAACAGATACGCAGTATTTT.